Here is one T cell receptor (beta chain) with its context. The sample is drawn from a study of blood T cell repertoires in COVID-19. TCRdb's copy holds only in-frame clones and misses some; the assay was immunoSEQ multiplex PCR. The data contain hundreds of thousands of clones, about nine tenths of them singletons. Everyone who took part was roughly 18 to 89 years old, and they came from 24 US areas. Cohorts were determined from participant-reported clinical history. The CDR3 is made up of 14 amino acids. Germline CDR1 reads LNHDA; CDR2 reads SQIVND (reference sequence). J gave up 4 bases and V 7 bases, and 5 bases lay outside the gene matches.

Sequenced material: PBMCs or T cells enriched from blood (not recorded which). The J gene is TRBJ1-5, the V gene TRBV19; 9 bases are shared with TRBD1. The receptor's source is a man aged 40-49 years who had recovered from COVID-19. CDR3: CASTPGTGNQPQHF. CDR3 nucleotide sequence: TGTGCCAGTACCCCCGGGACAGGGAATCAGCCCCAGCATTTT.